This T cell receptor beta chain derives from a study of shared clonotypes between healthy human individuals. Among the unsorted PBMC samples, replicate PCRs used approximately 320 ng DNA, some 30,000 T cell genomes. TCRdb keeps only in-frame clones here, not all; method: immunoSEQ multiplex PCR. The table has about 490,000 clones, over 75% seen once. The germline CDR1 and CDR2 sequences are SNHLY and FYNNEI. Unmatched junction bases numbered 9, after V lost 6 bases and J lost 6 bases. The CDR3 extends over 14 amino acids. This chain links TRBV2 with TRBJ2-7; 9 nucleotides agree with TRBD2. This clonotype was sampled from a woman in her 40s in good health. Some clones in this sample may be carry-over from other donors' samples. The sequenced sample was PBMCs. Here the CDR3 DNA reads TGTGCCAGCAGAGTTAGCGGGAGCAGCTCCGAGCAGTACTTC. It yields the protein CASRVSGSSSEQYF.